One sample yielded the 20 T cell receptor beta chains listed below, sequenced in a study of Graves' ophthalmopathy and Graves' hyperthyroidism. Amplification of TCR beta CDR3 regions used RNA transcripts. Second-round multiplex PCR followed a first-round RT-PCR using HTBI primers. In TCRdb, the multiplex PCR reads were re-called with MiXCR into one record per CDR3 protein. Among approximately 330,000 distinct CDR3 sequences listed, 15% to 20% were seen once. Sequencing input: peripheral blood. These receptors originate from an adult man with Graves' ophthalmopathy.

At least ten counts were recorded for this clonotype. The chain joins TRBV7-8 to TRBJ2-2; D perhaps matches TRBD1 (5 bases). CDR3 length equals 18 residues. With 2 bases removed from V and 6 bases from J, the gap between germline ends came to 22 bases. Germline V gives CDR1 SGHVS, CDR2 FQNEAQ. The CDR3 nucleotides read TGTGCCAGCAGCTTATTCAGCCAGGGTTATTCCCCGGCCGGGGAGCTGTTTTTT. Protein sequence: CASSLFSQGYSPAGELFF.

This clonotype was counted ten times or more. This chain uses TRBV30 with TRBJ2-5, with 14 positions matching TRBD2. This CDR3 contains 19 residues. Trimming cost V 1 base and J 1 base; bases outside gene matches: 11. The germline V gene has CDR1 GTSNPN and CDR2 SVGIG (reference sequence). The CDR3: CAWSDGTGTSGGIQETQYF. The CDR3 DNA is TGTGCCTGGAGTGACGGAACCGGGACTAGCGGGGGAATCCAAGAGACCCAGTACTTC.

This clonotype was observed at least ten times. The CDR3 DNA follows: TGTGCCAGCAGTTCGCCCGCGCAGGGCCTCTCCTACGAGCAGTACTTC. It is translated as CASSSPAQGLSYEQYF. The chain joins TRBV6-5 to TRBJ2-7, with D perhaps TRBD1 (5 bases). The CDR3 is 16 residues long. Trimming cost V 4 bases and J 0 bases, with 16 bases left between them. CDR1 and CDR2 from the germline V gene are MNHEY and SVGAGI.

This clonotype has ten or more counts. This chain joins TRBV6-1 and TRBJ1-5; D gene unclear. Trimming removed 2 bases from V and 6 bases from J, with 8 bases in between. The CDR3 consists of 13 residues. Germline V gene lookup returns CDR1 MNHNS and CDR2 SASEGT. CDR3 amino acids: CASSERAFQPQHF. CDR3 nucleotides: TGTGCCAGCAGTGAAAGGGCCTTTCAGCCCCAGCATTTT.

There are many counts of this clonotype. This chain joins TRBV5-1 and TRBJ2-7; 14 bases match TRBD2. The CDR3 runs 17 residues. In germline, CDR1 is SGHRS, CDR2 YFSETQ. Trimming at V came to 1 base and at J to 0 bases, leaving 3 bases not matched to a gene. This CDR3 is CASSLRTSGGNSYEQYF. In nucleotides, the CDR3 is TGCGCCAGCAGCTTGCGGACTAGCGGGGGGAACTCCTACGAGCAGTACTTC.

This clonotype was recorded at least ten times. The chain links TRBV20-1 to TRBJ1-6; no clear D. Germline values: CDR1 DFQATT, CDR2 SNEGSKA (reference sequence). The CDR3 runs to 15 residues. V lost 3 bases to trimming and J lost 0 bases, with 9 bases between them. This CDR3 reads CSASQPSSYNSPLHF. The DNA of the CDR3 is TGCAGTGCTAGCCAGCCCAGCTCCTATAATTCACCCCTCCACTTT.

This clonotype has ten or more counts. The gene calls are TRBV20-1 and TRBJ2-6; D is uncertain. This CDR3 is built from 13 residues. CDR1 is DFQATT and CDR2 is SNEGSKA in the germline V gene (reference sequence). Trimming removed 6 bases from V and 2 bases from J, with 8 bases in between. CDR3 protein: CSAMRAGANVLTF. The CDR3 DNA reads as TGCAGTGCCATGAGAGCTGGGGCCAACGTCCTGACTTTC.

At least ten counts were recorded for this clonotype. The V gene is TRBV7-2, the J gene TRBJ1-1; no definite D call. Trimming stripped 5 bases from V and 1 base from J, with 11 bases between. This CDR3 region has 14 residues. Germline-derived CDR1 and CDR2 are SGHTA and FQGNSA. CDR3 nucleotides: TGTGCCAGCAGCCCCCCGTGGGGGAACACTGAAGCTTTCTTT. This encodes CASSPPWGNTEAFF.

This clonotype has a count of ten or more. The V gene is TRBV3-1, the J gene TRBJ1-2; 9 positions match TRBD1. Germline CDR1 and CDR2: LGHDT and YNNKEL (reference sequence). V trimming: 1 base; J trimming: 4 bases; junction bases outside the gene matches: 4. The CDR3 length is 15 residues. The CDR3 region is CASSQGQGEVYGYTF. DNA for the CDR3: TGTGCCAGCAGCCAAGGACAGGGGGAAGTCTATGGCTACACCTTC.

The chain is built from TRBV6-2 or TRBV6-3 and TRBJ1-2; D is unclear. The CDR3 is 13 amino acids. V was pared by 6 bases and J by 8 bases, with 16 bases between. Looked up from germline, CDR1 is MNHEY and CDR2 is SVGEGT. Here the CDR3 reads CASSPPTSGGYTF. In nucleotides, the CDR3 is TGTGCCAGCAGCCCTCCCACCTCAGGCGGCTACACCTTC.

This clonotype has at least ten counts. The J gene is TRBJ2-2, the V gene TRBV7-8; a weak D match, TRBD2 (6 bases). Germline V lookup: CDR1 SGHVS, CDR2 FQNEAQ. The V gene lost 2 bases and the J gene lost 0 bases, with 13 bases spanning the gap. This CDR3 is 17 amino acids long. As DNA, the CDR3 is TGTGCCAGCAGCTTAAGGACTACTGGAACGAACACCGGGGAGCTGTTTTTT. Translated: CASSLRTTGTNTGELFF.

This clonotype was seen ten or more times. V and J are TRBV30 and TRBJ2-4; perhaps D is TRBD1 or TRBD2 (5 bases each). V was shortened by 0 bases and J by 0 bases, with 12 bases between the two germline ends. Looked up from germline, CDR1 is GTSNPN and CDR2 is SVGIG (reference sequence). The CDR3 runs to 16 residues. The CDR3 bases are TGTGCCTGGAGTGTACGAGGGGCGCTAGCCAAAAACATTCAGTACTTC. This codes for CAWSVRGALAKNIQYF.

The rearrangement uses TRBV6-2 or TRBV6-3 and TRBJ2-7; 7 bases agree with TRBD1. The CDR3 length is 14 residues. CDR1 and CDR2 from the germline V gene are MNHEY and SVGEGT. Trimming removed 7 bases from V and 2 bases from J; junction bases left unmatched: 8. The chain's CDR3 is CASTQAGQAYEQYF. The CDR3 DNA follows: TGTGCCAGCACTCAAGCCGGACAGGCCTACGAGCAGTACTTC.

With respect to this clonotype: Possible read error: a much larger clone is one base away. The chain has TRBV7-8 and TRBJ2-2; 8 bases fit TRBD1. V was pared by 7 bases and J by 1 base, with 11 bases of the junction left unmatched. This CDR3 contains 17 residues. Germline CDR1 reads SGHVS; CDR2 reads FQNEAQ. The CDR3 region has the DNA TGTGCCAGCATCCCTGTGGCAGGGGGCAGGAACACCGGGGAGCTGTTTTTT. This sequence encodes CASIPVAGGRNTGELFF.

This clonotype has at least ten counts. In DNA, the CDR3 is TGTGCCAGCAGCTCTACGGAGGGAACGGGACTAACCACCGGGGAGCTGTTTTTT. Its translation is CASSSTEGTGLTTGELFF. J is TRBJ2-2 and V is TRBV11-1, with 7 bases matching TRBD2. The CDR3 runs 18 residues. Germline assignment: CDR1 SGHAT and CDR2 FQDESV (reference sequence). Trimming at V came to 4 bases and at J to 4 bases, leaving 15 bases not matched to a gene.

This clonotype appeared many times. The chain links TRBV7-3 to TRBJ2-5; the match to TRBD1 covers 7 bases. Germline V gene lookup returns CDR1 SGHTA and CDR2 FQGTGA. Trimming removed 6 bases from V and 1 base from J; junction bases left unmatched: 5. CDR3 size: 14 residues. CDR3 in amino acids: CASSPTGVQETQYF. The CDR3 DNA is TGTGCCAGCAGTCCTACAGGGGTCCAAGAGACCCAGTACTTC. The whole variable domain, remainder taken from reference TRBV7-3 and TRBJ2-5, is GAGVSQTPSNKVTEKGKYVELRCDPISGHTALYWYRQSLGQGPEFLIYFQGTGAADDSGLPNDRFFAVRPEGSVSTLKIQRTERGDSAVYLCASSPTGVQETQYFGPGTRLLVL.

This clonotype was counted between two and nine times. Its ends do not fully match the called genes, so a read error is possible. J is TRBJ1-2 and V is TRBV11-1; perhaps TRBD1 as D (5 bases). Germline V lookup: CDR1 SGHAT, CDR2 FQDESV (reference sequence). The CDR3 is 16 amino acids. Here the CDR3 DNA reads TGTGCCAGCAGCTTAGCGGGGATAGAGGGGAGTAACGGCTACATCTTC. Amino acids: CASSLAGIEGSNGYIF. The full variable domain, in which reference TRBV11-1 and TRBJ1-2 provide the parts outside the CDR3, is EAEVAQSPRYKITEKSQAVAFWCDPISGHATLYWYRQILGQGPELLVQFQDESVVDDSQLPKDRFSAERLKGVDSTLKIQPAELGDSAMYLCASSLAGIEGSNGYIFGSGTRLTVV.

There are many counts of this clonotype. The gene calls are TRBV7-2 and TRBJ2-5, with 7 positions matching TRBD1. The length of the CDR3 is 20 residues. CDR1 is SGHTA and CDR2 is FQGNSA in the germline V gene. The J segment lost 1 base and the V segment lost 1 base, leaving 18 bases of the junction unmatched. CDR3 coding DNA: TGTGCCAGCAGCTTAGGCGCCCGGCACCCCTTCACAGGGGCCCAAGAGACCCAGTACTTC. Protein product: CASSLGARHPFTGAQETQYF.

This clonotype was seen repeatedly, ten times or more. The rearrangement uses TRBV15 and TRBJ2-5; 10 bases align to TRBD2. This CDR3 comprises 13 residues. Germline CDR1 reads LNHNV; CDR2 reads YYDKDF (reference sequence). The trim removed 5 bases at V and 7 bases at J, leaving 4 bases unmatched. CDR3 in DNA: TGTGCCACCAGCGATATAGCGGGAGGGACCCAGTACTTC. Its translation: CATSDIAGGTQYF.

This clonotype was observed many times. The rearrangement links TRBV30 to TRBJ1-1; D is unresolved. The CDR3 consists of 13 residues. Trimming left V 4 bases short and J 7 bases short, with 16 bases between. Looked up from germline, CDR1 is GTSNPN and CDR2 is SVGIG (reference sequence). The CDR3, as DNA: TGTGCCTGGACCCGGCAGAGGATTGTTGAAGCTTTCTTT. This codes for CAWTRQRIVEAFF.